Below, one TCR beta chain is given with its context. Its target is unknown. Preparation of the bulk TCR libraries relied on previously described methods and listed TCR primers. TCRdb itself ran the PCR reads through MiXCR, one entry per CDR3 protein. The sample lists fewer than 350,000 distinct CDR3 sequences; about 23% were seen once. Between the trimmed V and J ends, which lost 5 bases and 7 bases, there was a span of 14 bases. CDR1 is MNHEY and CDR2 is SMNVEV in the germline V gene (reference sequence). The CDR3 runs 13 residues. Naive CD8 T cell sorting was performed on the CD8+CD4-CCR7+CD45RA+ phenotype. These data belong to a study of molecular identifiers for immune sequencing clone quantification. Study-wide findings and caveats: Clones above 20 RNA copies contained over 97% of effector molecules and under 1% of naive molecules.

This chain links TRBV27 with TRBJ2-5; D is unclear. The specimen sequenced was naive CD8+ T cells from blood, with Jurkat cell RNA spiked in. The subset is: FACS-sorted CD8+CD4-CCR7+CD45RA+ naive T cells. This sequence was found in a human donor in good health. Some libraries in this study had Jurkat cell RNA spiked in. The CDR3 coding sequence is TGTGCCAGCAGTCTGGGTGGGTATGGGACCCAGTACTTC. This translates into CASSLGGYGTQYF.